Following are 14 T cell receptor beta chains from one sample sequenced in a study of blood T cell repertoires in COVID-19. Sequencing used immunoSEQ multiplex PCR; TCRdb keeps in-frame clones, though not all of them. The repertoire holds about 250,000 clones, with 86% as singletons. What was sequenced was peripheral blood. These TCRs come from a woman aged 25 to 39 with active or convalescent COVID-19.

The chain joins TRBV24-1 to TRBJ2-3, with a tentative D call TRBD2 (5 bases). Trimming pared 1 base from V and 6 bases from J, leaving 10 bases between. CDR3 length: 14 residues. The V gene's germline CDR1 is KGHDR and CDR2 SFDVKD. The CDR3 DNA follows: TGTGCCACCAGTGATTTTCGAGGGTTGGATACGCAGTATTTT. It specifies CATSDFRGLDTQYF.

This clone was observed once. The chain links TRBV6-5 to TRBJ1-4; D remains unclear. CDR3 length: 16 amino acids. The ends were cut back, 2 bases at V and 0 bases at J, with 10 bases in the middle. Germline-derived CDR1 and CDR2 are MNHEY and SVGAGI. The CDR3 sequence: CASSYGRAATNEKLFF. The CDR3 nucleotides are TGTGCCAGCAGTTACGGGCGGGCCGCAACTAATGAAAAACTGTTTTTT.

The chain uses TRBV3-1 (or the pseudogene TRBV3-2) and TRBJ2-3, with D possibly TRBD2 on 6 matching bases. V lost 5 bases to trimming and J lost 0 bases, with 15 bases between them. Germline V gives CDR1 LGHDT, CDR2 YNNKEL (reference sequence). The CDR3 runs 16 residues. The CDR3 nucleotides are TGTGCCAGCAGCTACGGACTACTTGGGAGCACAGATACGCAGTATTTT. Amino acids: CASSYGLLGSTDTQYF.

The chain links TRBV5-6 to TRBJ2-3; D perhaps matches TRBD2 (5 bases). CDR1 SGHDT and CDR2 YYEEEE come from the germline V gene. The CDR3 is made up of 17 amino acids. V was pared by 6 bases and J by 0 bases, with 20 bases between. In nucleotides, the CDR3 is TGTGCCAGCAACTTCCGGGGAATCCGGACTAGCACAGATACGCAGTATTTT. It yields the protein CASNFRGIRTSTDTQYF.

This rearrangement joins TRBV10-3 to TRBJ2-7, with 7 bases aligning to TRBD1. Germline-derived CDR1 and CDR2 are ENHRY and SYGVKD. There are 14 residues in the CDR3. Trimming took 6 bases from V and 2 from J; bases not matched to a gene: 7. For the CDR3, the DNA is TGTGCCATCAGAAACCGGGACAGTACCTACGAGCAGTACTTC. This gives the protein CAIRNRDSTYEQYF.

J is TRBJ2-3 and V is TRBV4-3, with 8 bases lining up with TRBD2. There are 17 residues in the CDR3. V lost 0 bases, J lost 2 bases, and 7 bases stayed unmatched. Germline CDR1 reads LGHNA; CDR2 reads YSLEER. CDR3 amino acids: CASSQDRLAGHTDTQYF. The CDR3 nucleotides read TGCGCCAGCAGCCAAGATCGTCTAGCGGGCCACACAGATACGCAGTATTTT.

The chain joins TRBV2 to TRBJ2-1; 12 bases line up with TRBD2. Germline V CDR1 and CDR2: SNHLY, FYNNEI. The ends lost 6 bases at V and 7 bases at J; junction bases unmatched: 7. The CDR3 runs to 15 residues. The CDR3 loop reads CASRALAGGLNEQFF. The CDR3 DNA follows: TGTGCCAGCAGGGCGCTAGCGGGGGGGTTAAATGAGCAGTTCTTC.

This chain links TRBV18 with TRBJ2-5, with D maybe TRBD2 (5 bases). Germline assignment: CDR1 KGHSH and CDR2 LQKENI. This CDR3 is 15 amino acids long. The V end lost 1 base, the J end lost 3 bases, and 12 bases lay between the germline ends. The CDR3 is CASSPREGREETQYF. CDR3 DNA sequence: TGTGCCAGCTCACCACGGGAAGGGCGGGAAGAGACCCAGTACTTC.

The J gene is TRBJ2-2, the V gene TRBV13, with TRBD1 identical over 11 bases. V was pared by 8 bases and J by 5 bases, with 7 bases of the junction left unmatched. The CDR3 length is 15 residues. CDR1 is PRHDT and CDR2 is FYEKMQ in the germline V gene (reference sequence). For the CDR3, the DNA is TGTGCCAGCTCAAGGGGGACAGGGGGTACCGGGGAGCTGTTTTTT. Translated: CASSRGTGGTGELFF.

This chain joins TRBV13 and TRBJ2-2; D gene ambiguous. Trimming left V 8 bases short and J 6 bases short, with 7 bases between. The CDR3 extends over 11 amino acids. CDR1 is PRHDT, CDR2 FYEKMQ, per germline (reference sequence). The CDR3 bases are TGTGCCAGCGGGCGACCCGGGGAGCTGTTTTTT. Amino acids: CASGRPGELFF.

This rearrangement joins TRBV7-9 to TRBJ2-3, with a weak D call TRBD2 (6 bases). The V gene lost 6 bases and the J gene lost 4 bases, with 14 bases spanning the gap. Germline loops: CDR1 SEHNR, CDR2 FQNEAQ (reference sequence). The length of the CDR3 is 14 residues. The CDR3 here is CASREGKVADTQYF. CDR3 bases: TGTGCCAGCAGGGAGGGGAAAGTAGCAGATACGCAGTATTTT.

This rearrangement joins TRBV3-1 (or the pseudogene TRBV3-2) to TRBJ1-6; TRBD1 aligns across 10 bases. The V segment lost 4 bases and the J segment 10 bases; nucleotides outside the gene matches: 7. Germline V CDR1 and CDR2: LGHDT, YNNKEL (reference sequence). This CDR3 has 15 amino acids. Here the CDR3 DNA reads TGTGCCAGCAGCCCAACCGGGACAGGGGTCTCACCCCTCCACTTT. Protein sequence: CASSPTGTGVSPLHF.

This clone was detected once. The chain is built from TRBV28 and TRBJ1-2, with D possibly TRBD1 on 6 matching bases. V dropped 6 bases and J dropped 0 bases, with 11 bases sitting between them. The CDR3 contains 14 residues. Germline loops: CDR1 MDHEN, CDR2 SYDVKM. In DNA form, the CDR3 reads TGTGCCAGCAGCATGGGGACAACTAACTATGGCTACACCTTC. Amino acid sequence: CASSMGTTNYGYTF.

The chain employs TRBV6-2 or TRBV6-3 and TRBJ2-5, with TRBD2 matching over 12 bases. Germline values: CDR1 MNHEY, CDR2 SVGEGT. The CDR3 totals 16 residues. V lost 6 bases to trimming and J lost 9 bases; unmatched junction nucleotides: 14. The CDR3: CASSPSGGAGVGAQYF. In nucleotides, the CDR3 is TGTGCCAGCAGCCCTAGCGGGGGGGCCGGGGTCGGTGCCCAGTACTTC.